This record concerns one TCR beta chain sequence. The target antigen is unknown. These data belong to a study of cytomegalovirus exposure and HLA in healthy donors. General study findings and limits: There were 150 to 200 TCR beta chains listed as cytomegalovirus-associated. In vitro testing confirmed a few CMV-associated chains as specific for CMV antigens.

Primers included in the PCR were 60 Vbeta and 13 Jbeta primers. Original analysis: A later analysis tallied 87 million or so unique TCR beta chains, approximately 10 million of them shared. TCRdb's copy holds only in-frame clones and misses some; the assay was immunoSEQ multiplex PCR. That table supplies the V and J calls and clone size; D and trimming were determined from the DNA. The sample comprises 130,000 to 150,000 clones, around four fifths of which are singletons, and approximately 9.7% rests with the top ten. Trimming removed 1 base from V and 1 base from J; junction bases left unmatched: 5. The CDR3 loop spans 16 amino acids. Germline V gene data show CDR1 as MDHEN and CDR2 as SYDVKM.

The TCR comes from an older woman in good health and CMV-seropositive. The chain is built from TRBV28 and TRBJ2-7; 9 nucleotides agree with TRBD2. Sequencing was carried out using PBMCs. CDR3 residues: CASSLSGLAGSYEQYF. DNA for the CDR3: TGTGCCAGCAGTTTATCGGGCCTAGCGGGGTCCTACGAGCAGTACTTC.